Detailed here is one T cell receptor beta chain. These data are taken from a study of sequential checkpoint blockade in melanoma. Study in general: Randomization was 1:1 between first-line nivolumab→ipilimumab and ipilimumab→nivolumab. Each arm's sequence ended with maintenance nivolumab.

In germline, CDR1 is SNHLY, CDR2 FYNNEI. Germline trimming cut 1 base from V and 7 bases from J; bases unmatched to any gene: 6. The CDR3 contains 14 residues. Treatment meaning: randomized to nivolumab then ipilimumab (arm A) or the reverse (arm B). Repertoires were generated with immunoSEQ multiplex PCR, while TCRdb's copy carries only in-frame clones and drops some. The table lists roughly 16,000 clones, roughly 71% of them singletons. The chain couples TRBV2 to TRBJ2-7; 8 nucleotides agree with TRBD1. This clonotype was obtained from a human donor with melanoma. The source material was CD8+ T cells sorted from blood (inferred from file names), sampled from a patient given nivolumab and ipilimumab in sequence. The CDR3 region has the DNA TGTGCCAGCAGTGAAGGGCAGGGGGCAAGAGAGCAGTACTTC. Residues: CASSEGQGAREQYF.